One and the same sample provided the 3 T cell receptor beta chains below, sequenced in a study of post-analysis software for immune sequencing data. Findings of the study overall: Comparison of patients with controls showed 4 to 6 TRBV segments more frequent in patients, TRBV5-6, TRBV5-1 and TRBV20-1 among them.

Antigens of these TCRs are unknown. The library was made from cDNA and included unique molecular identifiers. TCRdb re-called the PCR reads through MiXCR, storing one row per CDR3 protein. Of roughly 600,000 distinct CDR3 sequences listed, around 44% were seen once; the top ten hold around 1.7%. The specimen sequenced was blood. These receptors came from a girl aged 10 to 17 with multiple sclerosis.

The table lists this clonotype with a few counts. The V gene is TRBV6-6, the J gene TRBJ1-6, with D tentatively TRBD1 (6 bases). The CDR3 is 15 residues long. The germline V gene has CDR1 MNHNY and CDR2 SVGAGI (reference sequence). The V end was cut by 2 bases, the J end by 7 bases, with 12 bases between. CDR3 in DNA: TGTGCCAGCAGTTACGAGGGAGGACAGAATTCACCCCTCCACTTT. This gives the protein CASSYEGGQNSPLHF.

This clonotype was seen only a few times. The V call is TRBV7-9, the J call TRBJ1-2; no firm D call. Germline CDR1 SEHNR, CDR2 FQNEAQ (reference sequence). Trimming shortened V by 5 bases and J by 5 bases, and 18 bases separated the two germline ends. The CDR3 is made up of 15 amino acids. Written as DNA, the CDR3 is TGTGCCAGCAGCCCCGCCTCCCGGGTCCGTTATGGCTACACCTTC. Protein: CASSPASRVRYGYTF.

The V call is TRBV5-1, the J call TRBJ2-7, with 11 bases matching TRBD2. The V segment lost 4 bases and the J segment 1 base; nucleotides outside the gene matches: 4. This CDR3 comprises 15 residues. Germline CDR1 and CDR2: SGHRS and YFSETQ. For the CDR3, the DNA is TGCGCCAGCAGCGATGGGACTAGCGGTTCCTACGAGCAGTACTTC. Its protein is CASSDGTSGSYEQYF.